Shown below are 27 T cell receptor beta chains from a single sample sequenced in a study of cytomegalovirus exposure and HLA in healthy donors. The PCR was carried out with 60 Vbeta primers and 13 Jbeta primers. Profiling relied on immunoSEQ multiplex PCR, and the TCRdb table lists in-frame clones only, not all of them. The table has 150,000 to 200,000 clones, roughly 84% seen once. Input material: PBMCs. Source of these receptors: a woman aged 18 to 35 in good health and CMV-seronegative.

This chain's CDR3 is CASKETNTGELFF. CDR3 coding DNA: TGTGCCAGCAAGGAGACGAACACCGGGGAGCTGTTTTTT. The genes are TRBV6-1 and TRBJ2-2; D call uncertain. CDR1 is MNHNS, CDR2 SASEGT, per germline. The CDR3 has 13 residues. V was trimmed by 7 bases and J by 0 bases, leaving 6 bases between them.

CDR3 coding DNA: TGTGCCAGCAGTCCCACTATTAGGGGTTGGTCATACGAGCAGTACTTC. Translating gives CASSPTIRGWSYEQYF. J is TRBJ2-7 and V is TRBV5-8, with D maybe TRBD1 (5 bases). Germline V gene data show CDR1 as SGHTS and CDR2 as YDEGEE. The V gene lost 5 bases and the J gene lost 4 bases, with 22 bases spanning the gap. The CDR3 has 16 residues.

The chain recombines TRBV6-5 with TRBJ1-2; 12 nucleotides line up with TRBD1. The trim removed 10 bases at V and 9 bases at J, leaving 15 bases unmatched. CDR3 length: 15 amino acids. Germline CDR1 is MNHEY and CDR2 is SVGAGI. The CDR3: CATRRDRGLKESYTF. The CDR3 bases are TGTGCCACAAGGAGGGACAGGGGGCTTAAGGAGAGCTACACCTTC.

In nucleotides, the CDR3 is TGTGCCAGCAGTTACTCTAGGACACCTGGGGCCAACGTCCTGACTTTC. Residues: CASSYSRTPGANVLTF. The chain has TRBV6-5 and TRBJ2-6, with D perhaps matching TRBD1 (5 bases). The CDR3 consists of 16 residues. The germline V gene has CDR1 MNHEY and CDR2 SVGAGI. Between the trimmed V and J ends, which lost 0 bases and 2 bases, there was a span of 8 bases.

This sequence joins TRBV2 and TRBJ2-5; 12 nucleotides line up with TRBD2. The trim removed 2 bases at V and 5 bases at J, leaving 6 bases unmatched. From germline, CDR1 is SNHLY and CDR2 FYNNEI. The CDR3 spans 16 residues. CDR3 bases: TGTGCCAGCAGTGAACAAGGACTAGCGGGGTGGGAGACCCAGTACTTC. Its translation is CASSEQGLAGWETQYF.

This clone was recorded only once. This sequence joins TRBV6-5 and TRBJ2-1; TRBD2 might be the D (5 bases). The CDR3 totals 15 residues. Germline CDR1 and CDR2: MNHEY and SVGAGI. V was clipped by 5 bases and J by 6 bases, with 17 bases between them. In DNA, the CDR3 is TGTGCCAGCAGTAAGGCACTAGGCCTTACCAATGAGCAGTTCTTC. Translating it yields CASSKALGLTNEQFF.

CDR3 nucleotide sequence: TGTGCCAGCAGTGAAGCTCCCCTCGGGACAGGGAATAACCTAAGCTACACCTTC. This codes for CASSEAPLGTGNNLSYTF. V gene TRBV2 combines with J gene TRBJ1-2; TRBD1 aligns across 9 bases. V lost 0 bases, J lost 9 bases, and 17 bases stayed unmatched. The CDR3 contains 18 residues. Germline CDR1 and CDR2: SNHLY and FYNNEI.

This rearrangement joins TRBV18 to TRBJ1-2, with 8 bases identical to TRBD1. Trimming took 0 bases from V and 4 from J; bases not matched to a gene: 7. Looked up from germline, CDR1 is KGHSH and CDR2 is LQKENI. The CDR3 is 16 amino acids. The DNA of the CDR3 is TGTGCCAGCTCACCACCAACAGGGGGAATGGGCTATGGCTACACCTTC. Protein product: CASSPPTGGMGYGYTF.

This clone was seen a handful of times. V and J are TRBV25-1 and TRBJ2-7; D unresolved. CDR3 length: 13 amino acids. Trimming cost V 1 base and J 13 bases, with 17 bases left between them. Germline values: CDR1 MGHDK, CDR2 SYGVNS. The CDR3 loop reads CASSESAHYNLYF. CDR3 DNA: TGTGCCAGCAGTGAATCAGCCCACTATAATCTATACTTC.

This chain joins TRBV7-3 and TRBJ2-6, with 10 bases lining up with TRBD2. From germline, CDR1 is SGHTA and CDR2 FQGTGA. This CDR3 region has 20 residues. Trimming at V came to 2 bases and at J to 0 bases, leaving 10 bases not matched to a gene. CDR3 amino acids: CASSLEGLAGDYSGANVLTF. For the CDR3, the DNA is TGTGCCAGCAGCTTAGAGGGGCTAGCGGGGGACTACTCTGGGGCCAACGTCCTGACTTTC.

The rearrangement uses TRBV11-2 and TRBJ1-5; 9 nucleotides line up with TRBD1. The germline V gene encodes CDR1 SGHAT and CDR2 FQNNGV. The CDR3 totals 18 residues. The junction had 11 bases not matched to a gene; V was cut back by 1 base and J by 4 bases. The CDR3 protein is CASSLGPGQGADNQPQHF. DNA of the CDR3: TGTGCCAGCAGCTTAGGACCGGGACAGGGAGCGGATAATCAGCCCCAGCATTTT.

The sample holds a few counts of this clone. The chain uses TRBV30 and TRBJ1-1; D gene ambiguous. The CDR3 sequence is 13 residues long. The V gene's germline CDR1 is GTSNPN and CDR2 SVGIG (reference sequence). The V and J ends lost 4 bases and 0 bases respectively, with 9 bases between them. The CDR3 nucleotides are TGTGCCTGGAAGCGAGAGCTGAACACTGAAGCTTTCTTT. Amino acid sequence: CAWKRELNTEAFF.

This chain's CDR3 is CATSRDGAGSTDTQYF. The CDR3, as DNA: TGTGCCACCAGCAGAGATGGGGCAGGTAGCACAGATACGCAGTATTTT. The V gene is TRBV15, the J gene TRBJ2-3; the D gene is possibly TRBD1 (5 bases). Trimming pared 0 bases from V and 0 bases from J, leaving 10 bases between. This CDR3 has 16 amino acids. CDR1 is LNHNV, CDR2 YYDKDF, per germline (reference sequence).

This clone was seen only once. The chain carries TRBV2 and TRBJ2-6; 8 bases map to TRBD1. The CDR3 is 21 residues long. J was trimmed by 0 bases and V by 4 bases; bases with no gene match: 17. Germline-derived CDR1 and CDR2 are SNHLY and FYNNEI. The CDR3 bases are TGTGCCAGCAGTGGCAAGGGGGGAACCGGGACAGGCTACTCTGGGGCCAACGTCCTGACTTTC. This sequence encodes CASSGKGGTGTGYSGANVLTF.

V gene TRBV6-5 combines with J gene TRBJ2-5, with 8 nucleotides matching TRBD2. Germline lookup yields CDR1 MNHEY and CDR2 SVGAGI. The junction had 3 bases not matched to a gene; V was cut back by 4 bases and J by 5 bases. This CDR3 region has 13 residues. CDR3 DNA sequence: TGTGCCAGCAGTTCCCTAGCGGGCGAGACCCAGTACTTC. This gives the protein CASSSLAGETQYF.

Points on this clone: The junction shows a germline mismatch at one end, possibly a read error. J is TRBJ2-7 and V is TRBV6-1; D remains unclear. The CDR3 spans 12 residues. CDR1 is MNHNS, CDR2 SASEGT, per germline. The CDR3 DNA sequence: TGTGCCAGCACCCTTTTGGGCTACGAGCCGTACTTC. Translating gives CASTLLGYEPYF.

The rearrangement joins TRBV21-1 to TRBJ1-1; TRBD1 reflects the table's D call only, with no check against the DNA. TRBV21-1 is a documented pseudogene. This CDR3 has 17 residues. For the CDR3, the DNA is TGTGCCAGCTGTGGACCGGGACAGGGGGCGCTTGCCACTGAAGCTTTCTTT. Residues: CASCGPGQGALATEAFF.

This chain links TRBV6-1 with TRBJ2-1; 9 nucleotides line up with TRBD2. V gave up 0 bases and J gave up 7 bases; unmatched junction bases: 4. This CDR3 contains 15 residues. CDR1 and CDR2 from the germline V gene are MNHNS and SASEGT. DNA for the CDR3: TGTGCCAGCAGTGAAGCTAGCGGGGGCCCTAATGAGCAGTTCTTC. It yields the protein CASSEASGGPNEQFF.

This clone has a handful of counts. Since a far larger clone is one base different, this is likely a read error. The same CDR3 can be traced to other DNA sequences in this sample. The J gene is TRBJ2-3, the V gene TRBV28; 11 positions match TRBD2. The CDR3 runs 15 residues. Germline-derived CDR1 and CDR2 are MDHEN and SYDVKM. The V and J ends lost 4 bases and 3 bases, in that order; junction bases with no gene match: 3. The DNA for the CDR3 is TGTGCCAGCAGTTCACTAGCGGGGGAGACAGATACGCAGTATTTT. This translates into CASSSLAGETDTQYF.

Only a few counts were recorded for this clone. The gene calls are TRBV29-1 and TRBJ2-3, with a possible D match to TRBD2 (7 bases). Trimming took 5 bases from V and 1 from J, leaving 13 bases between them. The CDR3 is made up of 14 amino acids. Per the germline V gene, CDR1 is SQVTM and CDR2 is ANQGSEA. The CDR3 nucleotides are TGCAGCGTTTCGTCGGGGGGCGGCACAGATACGCAGTATTTT. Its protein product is CSVSSGGGTDTQYF.

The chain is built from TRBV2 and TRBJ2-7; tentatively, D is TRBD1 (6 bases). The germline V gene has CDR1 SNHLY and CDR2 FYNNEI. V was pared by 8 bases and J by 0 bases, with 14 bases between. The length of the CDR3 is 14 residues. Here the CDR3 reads CASQSRTASYEQYF. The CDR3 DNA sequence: TGTGCCAGCCAATCCAGGACAGCCTCCTACGAGCAGTACTTC.

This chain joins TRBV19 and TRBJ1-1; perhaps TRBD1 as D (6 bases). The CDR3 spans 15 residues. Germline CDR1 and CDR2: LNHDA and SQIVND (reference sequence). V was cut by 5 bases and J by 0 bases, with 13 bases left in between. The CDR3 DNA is TGTGCCAGTAGTGGGGGCAGGGAAATGAACACTGAAGCTTTCTTT. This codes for CASSGGREMNTEAFF.

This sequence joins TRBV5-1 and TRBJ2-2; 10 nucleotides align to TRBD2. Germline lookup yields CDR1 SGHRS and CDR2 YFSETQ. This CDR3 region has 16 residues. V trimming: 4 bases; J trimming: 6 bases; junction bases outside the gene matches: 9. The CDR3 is CASSLPSGGAAGELFF. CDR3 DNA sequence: TGCGCCAGCAGCCTACCTAGCGGGGGAGCTGCCGGGGAGCTGTTTTTT.

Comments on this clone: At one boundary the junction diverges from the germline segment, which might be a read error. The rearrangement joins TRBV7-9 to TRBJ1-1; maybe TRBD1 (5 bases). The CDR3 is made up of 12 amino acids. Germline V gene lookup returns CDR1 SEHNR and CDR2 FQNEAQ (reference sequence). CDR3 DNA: TGTTCCAGCAGCTTAGGGTACAGGGAAGCTTTCTTT. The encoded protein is CSSSLGYREAFF. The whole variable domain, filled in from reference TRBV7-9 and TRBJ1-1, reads DTGVSQNPRHKITKRGQNVTFRCDPISEHNRLYWYRQTLGQGPEFLTYFQNEAQLEKSRLLSDRFSAERPKGSFSTLEIQRTEQGDSAMYLCSSSLGYREAFFGQGTRLTVV.

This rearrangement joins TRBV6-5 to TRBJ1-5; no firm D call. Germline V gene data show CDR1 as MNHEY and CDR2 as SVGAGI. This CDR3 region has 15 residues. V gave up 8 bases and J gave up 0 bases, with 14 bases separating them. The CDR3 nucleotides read TGTGCCAGCGCCCGAAGCGGGTATAGCAATCAGCCCCAGCATTTT. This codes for CASARSGYSNQPQHF.

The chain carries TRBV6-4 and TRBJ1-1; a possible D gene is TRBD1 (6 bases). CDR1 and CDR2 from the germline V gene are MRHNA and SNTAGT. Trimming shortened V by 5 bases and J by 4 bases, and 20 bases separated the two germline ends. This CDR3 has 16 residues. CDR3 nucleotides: TGTGCCAGCAGTCGCGAGGGGGTAGGTAGTGGCACTGAAGCTTTCTTT. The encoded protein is CASSREGVGSGTEAFF.

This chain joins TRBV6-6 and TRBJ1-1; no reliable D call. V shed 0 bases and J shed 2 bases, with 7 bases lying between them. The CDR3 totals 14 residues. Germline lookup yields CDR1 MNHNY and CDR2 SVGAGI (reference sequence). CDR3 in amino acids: CASSYSLINTEAFF. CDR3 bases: TGTGCCAGCAGTTACTCGTTAATAAACACTGAAGCTTTCTTT.